A single sample is the source of the 9 T cell receptor beta chains below, sequenced in a study of T cell responses to AZD1222 COVID-19 vaccine. The protocol was immunoSEQ multiplex PCR, while the TCRdb copy is restricted to in-frame clones and leaves out a portion. The data show around 160,000 clones, 92% seen once. The sample was peripheral blood, taken 28 days after the second AZD1222 dose. The receptors were sampled from an adult who received the AZD1222 COVID-19 vaccine.

The chain joins TRBV29-1 to TRBJ2-2; no definite D call. Germline values: CDR1 SQVTM, CDR2 ANQGSEA. This CDR3 has 12 amino acids. V was pared by 4 bases and J by 8 bases, with 11 bases between. DNA for the CDR3: TGCAGCGTTGCTTTGGGTAGGGGGGAGCTGTTTTTT. Its translation is CSVALGRGELFF.

The chain links TRBV6-1 to TRBJ1-1, with TRBD1 matching 7 bases. The CDR3 sequence is 14 residues long. The junction had 9 bases not matched to a gene; V was cut back by 6 bases and J by 5 bases. Germline loops: CDR1 MNHNS, CDR2 SASEGT. Written as DNA, the CDR3 is TGTGCCAGCAGGGAACCGACAGGGCGGACTGAAGCTTTCTTT. This encodes CASREPTGRTEAFF.

The chain couples TRBV18 to TRBJ2-7, with TRBD2 matching 10 bases. Germline V CDR1 and CDR2: KGHSH, LQKENI. V lost 6 bases and J lost 0; bases outside the gene matches: 8. This CDR3 region has 16 residues. CDR3 sequence: CASSQLAGRSSYEQYF. In DNA, the CDR3 is TGTGCCAGCTCTCAACTAGCGGGACGTAGCTCCTACGAGCAGTACTTC.

This sequence joins TRBV7-3 and TRBJ1-1; D is unresolved. The CDR3 contains 13 residues. V lost 5 bases and J lost 3, with 10 bases in between. Germline-derived CDR1 and CDR2 are SGHTA and FQGTGA. The CDR3 DNA reads as TGTGCCAGCAGCGAAAGGCGCGACACTGAAGCTTTCTTT. This gives the protein CASSERRDTEAFF.

CDR3: CASSLRHRGLNYGYTF. The CDR3 DNA reads TGTGCCAGCAGCTTGAGGCACAGGGGGCTAAACTATGGCTACACCTTC. V usage is TRBV5-8 and J usage is TRBJ1-2, with 9 bases aligning to TRBD1. The CDR3 has 16 residues. Trimming cost V 1 base and J 2 bases; bases outside gene matches: 6. Germline values: CDR1 SGHTS, CDR2 YDEGEE.

Here the CDR3 DNA reads TGTGCCAGCAGACTTACTTCGGAAAGCTCCTACAATGAGCAGTTCTTC. This sequence encodes CASRLTSESSYNEQFF. The chain is built from TRBV5-4 and TRBJ2-1; D gene ambiguous. The CDR3 has 16 amino acids. Germline CDR1 is SGHNT and CDR2 is YYREEE (reference sequence). Trimming cost V 5 bases and J 0 bases, with 15 bases left between them. Full variable domain (rest looked up from reference TRBV5-4 and TRBJ2-1): ETGVTQSPTHLIKTRGQQVTLRCSSQSGHNTVSWYQQALGQGPQFIFQYYREEENGRGNFPPRFSGLQFPNYSSELNVNALELDDSALYLCASRLTSESSYNEQFFGPGTRLTVL.

V is TRBV6-5 and J is TRBJ1-2; 8 nucleotides align to TRBD1. This CDR3 is 14 amino acids long. Germline loops: CDR1 MNHEY, CDR2 SVGAGI. After removal of 0 bases from V and 5 bases from J, the junction contained 2 bases not matched to a gene. CDR3 DNA sequence: TGTGCCAGCAGTTACTCAACAGGGGGTTATGGCTACACCTTC. This codes for CASSYSTGGYGYTF.

This chain connects TRBV5-8 to TRBJ1-5; the match to TRBD1 covers 8 bases. CDR1 SGHTS and CDR2 YDEGEE come from the germline V gene. V was clipped by 4 bases and J by 7 bases; unmatched bases: 7. CDR3 length: 14 residues. In nucleotides, the CDR3 is TGTGCCAGCAGCCACGACAGGGGAAACCAGCCCCAGCATTTT. Amino acid sequence: CASSHDRGNQPQHF.

This clone occurred a few times. CDR3 region: CASSELGSPPRQPQHF. The CDR3 bases are TGTGCCAGCAGTGAATTGGGGAGCCCCCCAAGGCAGCCCCAGCATTTT. This sequence joins TRBV2 and TRBJ1-5; D is unclear. The length of the CDR3 is 16 residues. Trimming stripped 2 bases from V and 7 bases from J, with 18 bases between. Germline V gene sequence: CDR1 SNHLY, CDR2 FYNNEI.